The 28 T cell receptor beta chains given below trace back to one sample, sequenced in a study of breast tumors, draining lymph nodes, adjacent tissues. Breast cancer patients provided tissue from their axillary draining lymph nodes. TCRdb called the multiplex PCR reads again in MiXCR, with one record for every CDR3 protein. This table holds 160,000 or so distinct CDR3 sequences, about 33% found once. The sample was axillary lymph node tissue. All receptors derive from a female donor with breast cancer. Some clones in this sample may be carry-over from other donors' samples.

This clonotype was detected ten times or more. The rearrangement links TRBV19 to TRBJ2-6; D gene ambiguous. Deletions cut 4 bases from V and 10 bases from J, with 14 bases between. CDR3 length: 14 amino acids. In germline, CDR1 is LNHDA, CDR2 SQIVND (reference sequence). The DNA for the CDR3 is TGTGCCAGTAGTACACTATCAATGGCTAACGTCCTGACTTTC. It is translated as CASSTLSMANVLTF. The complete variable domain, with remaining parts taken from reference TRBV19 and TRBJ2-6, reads DGGITQSPKYLFRKEGQNVTLSCEQNLNHDAMYWYRQDPGQGLRLIYYSQIVNDFQKGDIAEGYSVSREKKESFPLTVTSAQKNPTAFYLCASSTLSMANVLTFGAGSRLTVL.

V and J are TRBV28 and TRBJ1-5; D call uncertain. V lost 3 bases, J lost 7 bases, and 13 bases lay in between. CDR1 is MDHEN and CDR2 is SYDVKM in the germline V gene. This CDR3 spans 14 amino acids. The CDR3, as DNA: TGTGCCAGCAGTTTGAAGGGAGTAAGGCAGCCCCAGCATTTT. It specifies CASSLKGVRQPQHF.

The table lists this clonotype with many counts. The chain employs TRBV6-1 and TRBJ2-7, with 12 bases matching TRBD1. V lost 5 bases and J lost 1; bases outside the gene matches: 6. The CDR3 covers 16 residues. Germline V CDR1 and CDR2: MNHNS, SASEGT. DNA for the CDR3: TGTGCCAGCAGTCCCGGGACAGGGGGCGCGTCCTACGAGCAGTACTTC. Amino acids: CASSPGTGGASYEQYF.

Here the CDR3 reads CASSLGGGPMSTDTQYF. The CDR3 DNA reads as TGTGCCAGCAGTTTAGGGGGAGGGCCGATGAGCACAGATACGCAGTATTTT. The V and J genes are TRBV28 and TRBJ2-3; 7 nucleotides match TRBD2. This CDR3 comprises 17 residues. Germline V gives CDR1 MDHEN, CDR2 SYDVKM. V trimming: 2 bases; J trimming: 0 bases; junction bases outside the gene matches: 8.

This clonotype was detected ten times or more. CDR3 amino acids: CASSQTGTGTNYGYTF. The DNA for the CDR3 is TGTGCCAGCAGCCAGACCGGGACAGGGACTAACTATGGCTACACCTTC. The rearrangement links TRBV4-2 to TRBJ1-2; 9 bases match TRBD1. There are 16 residues in the CDR3. Germline assignment: CDR1 LGHNA and CDR2 YNFKEQ. V lost 3 bases, J lost 0 bases, and 5 bases stayed unmatched.

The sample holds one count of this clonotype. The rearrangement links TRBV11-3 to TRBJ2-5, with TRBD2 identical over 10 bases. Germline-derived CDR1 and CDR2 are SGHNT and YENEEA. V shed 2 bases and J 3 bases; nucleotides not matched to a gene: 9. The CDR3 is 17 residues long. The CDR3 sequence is CASSLSRGLAGEETQYF. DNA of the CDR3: TGTGCCAGCAGCTTATCCCGGGGGCTAGCGGGGGAAGAGACCCAGTACTTC.

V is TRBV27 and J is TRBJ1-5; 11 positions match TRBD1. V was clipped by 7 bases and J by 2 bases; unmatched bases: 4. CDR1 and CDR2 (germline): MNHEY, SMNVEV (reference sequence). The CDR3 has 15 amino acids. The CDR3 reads CASNGDRGGNQPQHF. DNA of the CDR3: TGTGCCAGCAATGGGGACAGGGGGGGCAATCAGCCCCAGCATTTT.

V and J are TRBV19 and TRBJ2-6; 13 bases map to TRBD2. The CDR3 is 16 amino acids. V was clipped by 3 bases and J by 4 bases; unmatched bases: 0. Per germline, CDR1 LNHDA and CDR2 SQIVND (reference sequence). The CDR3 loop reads CASSMGLAGGANVLTF. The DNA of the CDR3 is TGTGCCAGTAGTATGGGACTAGCGGGAGGGGCCAACGTCCTGACTTTC.

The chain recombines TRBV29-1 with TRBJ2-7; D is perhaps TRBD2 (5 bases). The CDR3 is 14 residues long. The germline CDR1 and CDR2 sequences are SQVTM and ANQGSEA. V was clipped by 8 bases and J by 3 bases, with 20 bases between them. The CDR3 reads CSLVIQPTNYEQYF. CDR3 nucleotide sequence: TGCAGCTTGGTAATACAGCCGACTAACTACGAGCAGTACTTC.

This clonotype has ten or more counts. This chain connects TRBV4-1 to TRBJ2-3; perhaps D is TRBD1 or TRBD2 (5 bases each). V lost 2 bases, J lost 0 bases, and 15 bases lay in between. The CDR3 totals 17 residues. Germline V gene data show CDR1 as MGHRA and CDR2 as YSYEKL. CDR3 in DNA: TGCGCCAGCAGCCAATTTCTGGGACGGCCTAGCACAGATACGCAGTATTTT. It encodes CASSQFLGRPSTDTQYF.

CDR3 nucleotides: TGTGCCAGCAGTGACGGTGCTTATAATTTCCCCCTCCACTTT. It is translated as CASSDGAYNFPLHF. The gene calls are TRBV25-1 and TRBJ1-6; D is ambiguous. Trimming took off 3 bases at V and 13 bases at J, with 16 bases between the two ends. The CDR3 is 14 residues long. Germline V CDR1 and CDR2: MGHDK, SYGVNS.

CDR3 bases: TGTGCCAGCAGCTGGGGGGCAGGGGGTGGTGGGGCCAACGTCCTGACTTTC. Translating it yields CASSWGAGGGGANVLTF. The chain employs TRBV5-6 and TRBJ2-6; a possible D gene is TRBD1 (7 bases). The V gene lost 3 bases and the J gene lost 3 bases, with 16 bases spanning the gap. Germline V CDR1 and CDR2: SGHDT, YYEEEE. The CDR3 consists of 17 residues.

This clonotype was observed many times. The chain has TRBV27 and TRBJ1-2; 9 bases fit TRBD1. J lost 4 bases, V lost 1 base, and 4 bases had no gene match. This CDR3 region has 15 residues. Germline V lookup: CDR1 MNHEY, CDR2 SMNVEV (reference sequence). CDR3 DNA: TGTGCCAGCAGTTTATATAGGACAGGGGCCTATGGCTACACCTTC. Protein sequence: CASSLYRTGAYGYTF.

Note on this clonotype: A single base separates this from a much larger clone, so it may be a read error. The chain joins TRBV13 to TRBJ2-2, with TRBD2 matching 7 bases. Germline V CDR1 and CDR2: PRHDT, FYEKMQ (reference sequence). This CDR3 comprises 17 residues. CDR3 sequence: CASSLPGGRGRERELLF. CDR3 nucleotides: TGTGCCAGCAGCTTACCGGGAGGTCGAGGGAGAGAACGGGAGCTGTTGTTT.

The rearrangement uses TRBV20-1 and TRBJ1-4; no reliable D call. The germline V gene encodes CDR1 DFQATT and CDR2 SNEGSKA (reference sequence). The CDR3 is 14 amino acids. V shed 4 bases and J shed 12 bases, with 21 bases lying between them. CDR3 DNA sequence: TGCAGTGCTACTAGAACCGCAACTAATAAACAACTGTTTTTT. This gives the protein CSATRTATNKQLFF.

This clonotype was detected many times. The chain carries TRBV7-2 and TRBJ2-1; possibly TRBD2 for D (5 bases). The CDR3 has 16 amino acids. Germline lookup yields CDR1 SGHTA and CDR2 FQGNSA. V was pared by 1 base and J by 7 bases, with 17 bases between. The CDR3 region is CASSLDSGDKGNEQFF. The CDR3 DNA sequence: TGTGCCAGCAGCTTAGACTCCGGGGATAAAGGTAATGAGCAGTTCTTC.

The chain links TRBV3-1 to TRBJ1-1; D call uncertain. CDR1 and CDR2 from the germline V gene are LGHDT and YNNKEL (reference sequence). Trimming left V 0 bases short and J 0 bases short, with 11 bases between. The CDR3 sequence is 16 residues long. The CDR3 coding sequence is TGTGCCAGCAGCCAAGACGAGGGAATCATGAACACTGAAGCTTTCTTT. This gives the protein CASSQDEGIMNTEAFF.

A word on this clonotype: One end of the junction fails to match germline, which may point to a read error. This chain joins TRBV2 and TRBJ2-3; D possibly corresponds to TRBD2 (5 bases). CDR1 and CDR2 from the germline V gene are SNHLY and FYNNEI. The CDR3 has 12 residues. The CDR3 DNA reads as TGTGCCTGCGGGTCTAGCACAGATTCGCAGTATTTT. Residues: CACGSSTDSQYF.

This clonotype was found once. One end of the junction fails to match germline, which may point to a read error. The CDR3 DNA is TGTGCCAGCAGCTCCTCCGACAGGGGCGGTGAGCGGTACTTC. This translates into CASSSSDRGGERYF. This chain links TRBV3-1 with TRBJ2-7, with 8 nucleotides matching TRBD1. Germline V gene data show CDR1 as LGHDT and CDR2 as YNNKEL (reference sequence). This CDR3 is 14 amino acids long.

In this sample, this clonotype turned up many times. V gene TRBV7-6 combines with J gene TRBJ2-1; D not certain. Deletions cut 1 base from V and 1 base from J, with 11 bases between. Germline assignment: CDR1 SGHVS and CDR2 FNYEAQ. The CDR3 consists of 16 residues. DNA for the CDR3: TGTGCCAGCAGCTTAGTTGCGGTGGGTTCCTACAATGAGCAGTTCTTC. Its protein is CASSLVAVGSYNEQFF. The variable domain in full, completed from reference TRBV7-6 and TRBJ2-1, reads GAGVSQSPRYKVTKRGQDVALRCDPISGHVSLYWYRQALGQGPEFLTYFNYEAQQDKSGLPNDRFSAERPEGSISTLTIQRTEQRDSAMYRCASSLVAVGSYNEQFFGPGTRLTVL.

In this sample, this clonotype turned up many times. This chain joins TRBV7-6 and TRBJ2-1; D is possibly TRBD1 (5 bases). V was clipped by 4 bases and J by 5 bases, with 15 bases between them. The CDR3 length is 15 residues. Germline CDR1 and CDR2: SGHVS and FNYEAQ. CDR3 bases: TGTGCCAGCAGCTCAGGGCAGGGAAAAAACAATGAGCAGTTCTTC. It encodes CASSSGQGKNNEQFF.

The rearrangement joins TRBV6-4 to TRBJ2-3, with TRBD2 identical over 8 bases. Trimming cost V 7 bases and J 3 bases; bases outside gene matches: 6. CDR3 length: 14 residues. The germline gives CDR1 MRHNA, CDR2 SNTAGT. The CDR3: CASNTGLDTDTQYF. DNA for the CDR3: TGTGCCAGCAACACGGGACTAGATACAGATACGCAGTATTTT.

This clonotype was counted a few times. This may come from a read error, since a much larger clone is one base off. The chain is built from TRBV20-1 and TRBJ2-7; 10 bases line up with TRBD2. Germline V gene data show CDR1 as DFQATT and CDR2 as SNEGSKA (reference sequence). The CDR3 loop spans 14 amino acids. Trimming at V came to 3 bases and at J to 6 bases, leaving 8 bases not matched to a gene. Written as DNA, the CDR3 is TGCAGTGCTAGGACTAGCGGGCCTCACTCCGAGCAGTACTTC. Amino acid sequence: CSARTSGPHSEQYF.

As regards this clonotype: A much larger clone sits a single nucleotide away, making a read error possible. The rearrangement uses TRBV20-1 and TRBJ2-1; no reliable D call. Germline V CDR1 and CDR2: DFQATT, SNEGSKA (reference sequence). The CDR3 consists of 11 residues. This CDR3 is CSARVQPEQSF. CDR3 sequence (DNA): TGCAGTGCTAGAGTCCAGCCGGAGCAGTCCTTC.

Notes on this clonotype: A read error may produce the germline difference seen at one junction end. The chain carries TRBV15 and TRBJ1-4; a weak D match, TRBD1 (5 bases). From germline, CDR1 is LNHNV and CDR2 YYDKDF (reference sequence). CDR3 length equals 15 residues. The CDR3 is CATSRDRQPNEKLSF. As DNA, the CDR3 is TGTGCCACCAGCAGAGACAGACAGCCCAATGAAAAACTGTCTTTT. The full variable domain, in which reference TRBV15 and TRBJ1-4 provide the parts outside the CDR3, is DAMVIQNPRYQVTQFGKPVTLSCSQTLNHNVMYWYQQKSSQAPKLLFHYYDKDFNNEADTPDNFQSRRPNTSFCFLDIRSPGLGDTAMYLCATSRDRQPNEKLSFGSGTQLSVL.

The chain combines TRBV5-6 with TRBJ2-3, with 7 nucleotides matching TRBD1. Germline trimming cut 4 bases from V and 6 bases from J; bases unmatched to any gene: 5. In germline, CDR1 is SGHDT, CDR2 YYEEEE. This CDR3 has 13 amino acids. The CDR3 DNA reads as TGTGCCAGCAGCCAAGACAGGGAGGATACGCAGTATTTT. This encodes CASSQDREDTQYF.

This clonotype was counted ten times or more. Here the CDR3 DNA reads TGCAGTGCTTTCCTTCAAGACAGGGGTAGCTCCTACGAGCAGTACTTC. It specifies CSAFLQDRGSSYEQYF. The chain couples TRBV20-1 to TRBJ2-7; 8 nucleotides agree with TRBD1. Germline V CDR1 and CDR2: DFQATT, SNEGSKA (reference sequence). Losses at the gene ends were 5 bases for V and 0 bases for J; bases not matched to a gene: 12. There are 16 residues in the CDR3.

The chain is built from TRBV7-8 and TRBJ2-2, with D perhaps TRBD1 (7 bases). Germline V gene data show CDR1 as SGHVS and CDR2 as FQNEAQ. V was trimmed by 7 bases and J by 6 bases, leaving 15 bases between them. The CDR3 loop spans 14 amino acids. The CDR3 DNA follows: TGTGCCAGCAACTATACCAGGGGGGCCGGGGAGCTGTTTTTT. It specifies CASNYTRGAGELFF.